Listed here are 9 T cell receptor beta chains from one sample, sequenced in a study of early T cells in non-severe SARS-CoV-2 infection. One entry per CDR3 protein results from TCRdb running MiXCR on the 5' RACE reads. The table shows under 60,000 distinct CDR3 sequences, with about a tenth occurring only once. Sequenced input: whole blood. These receptors originate from an adult who was a healthcare worker with PCR-confirmed SARS-CoV-2 infection or an uninfected control (not recorded which).

The chain employs TRBV12-3 or TRBV12-4 and TRBJ2-3, with a tentative D call TRBD2 (6 bases). Between the trimmed V and J ends, which lost 1 base and 2 bases, there was a span of 13 bases. The CDR3 loop spans 16 amino acids. CDR3 sequence reads: CASSLGPRGFTDTQYF. CDR3 bases: TGTGCCAGCAGTTTAGGTCCGCGGGGTTTCACAGATACGCAGTATTTT.

In its sample, this clonotype was seen a few times. The CDR3 region has the DNA TGTGCCAGCTCACCACCGGGGAGCACAGGAGACTATGGCTACACCTTC. It specifies CASSPPGSTGDYGYTF. The chain has TRBV18 and TRBJ1-2, with a weak D call TRBD1 (5 bases). Trimming took off 0 bases at V and 3 bases at J, with 14 bases between the two ends. The V gene's germline CDR1 is KGHSH and CDR2 LQKENI. The CDR3 is 16 residues long. The variable domain in full, completed from reference TRBV18 and TRBJ1-2, reads NAGVMQNPRHLVRRRGQEARLRCSPMKGHSHVYWYRQLPEEGLKFMVYLQKENIIDESGMPKERFSAEFPKEGPSILRIQQVVRGDSAAYFCASSPPGSTGDYGYTFGSGTRLTVV.

DNA of the CDR3: TGCAGTGCTGCGGAGGGGGAACTTAATCAGCCCCAGCATTTT. Its protein product is CSAAEGELNQPQHF. The chain carries TRBV20-1 and TRBJ1-5; tentatively, D is TRBD1 (6 bases). Germline assignment: CDR1 DFQATT and CDR2 SNEGSKA (reference sequence). This CDR3 is built from 14 residues. Trimming removed 5 bases from V and 4 bases from J, with 15 bases in between.

A few counts support this clonotype. V usage is TRBV6-6 and J usage is TRBJ1-1; D not certain. The CDR3 has 12 residues. V was cut by 6 bases and J by 4 bases, with 9 bases left in between. Germline CDR1 MNHNY, CDR2 SVGAGI (reference sequence). The CDR3 sequence is CASRKDFTEAFF. The CDR3 nucleotides are TGTGCCAGCAGGAAGGACTTCACTGAAGCTTTCTTT.

This clonotype showed up many times. The chain links TRBV4-2 to TRBJ1-2; 7 nucleotides align to TRBD1. The CDR3 extends over 17 amino acids. V lost 0 bases and J lost 4; bases outside the gene matches: 11. Looked up from germline, CDR1 is LGHNA and CDR2 is YNFKEQ. The CDR3 DNA follows: TGTGCCAGCAGCCAAGATGGGACAGTGGCGTGGGGCTATGGCTACACCTTC. This encodes CASSQDGTVAWGYGYTF.

The rearrangement uses TRBV30 and TRBJ1-6; unclear D gene. V was cut by 3 bases and J by 1 base, with 4 bases left in between. From germline, CDR1 is GTSNPN and CDR2 SVGIG (reference sequence). CDR3 length: 13 residues. CDR3 sequence reads: CAWRPSYNSPLHF. CDR3 DNA sequence: TGTGCCTGGAGACCGTCCTATAATTCACCCCTCCACTTT.

This clonotype has only a few counts. The chain uses TRBV7-9 and TRBJ2-7; 8 positions agree with TRBD2. The CDR3 has 12 amino acids. V shed 5 bases, J shed 4 bases, and the junction held 1 base outside the gene matches. Germline V gene lookup returns CDR1 SEHNR and CDR2 FQNEAQ (reference sequence). The CDR3 spells CASSQREYEQYF. The CDR3 DNA sequence: TGTGCCAGCAGCCAGCGGGAGTACGAGCAGTACTTC.

This clonotype was counted between two and nine times. The CDR3 DNA is TGTGCCAGCAGTTACGCTGTGCCAAACTCGGGCGAGCAGTACTTC. It encodes CASSYAVPNSGEQYF. V usage is TRBV6-7 and J usage is TRBJ2-7; D remains unclear. TRBV6-7 is treated as an ORF (open reading frame) with a function not yet certain. The CDR3 spans 15 residues. V shed 2 bases and J shed 6 bases, with 17 bases lying between them.

This sequence joins TRBV7-9 and TRBJ2-7; no firm D call. Germline CDR1 and CDR2: SEHNR and FQNEAQ (reference sequence). V was clipped by 2 bases and J by 7 bases, with 6 bases between them. This CDR3 is built from 11 residues. For the CDR3, the DNA is TGTGCCAGCAGCTTAACTTTAGAGCAGTACTTC. It translates to CASSLTLEQYF.